The 12 T cell receptor beta chains below were found in one sample sequenced in a study of patients and donors after allogeneic stem cell transplantation. TCRdb re-derived calls from the RT-PCR reads in MiXCR, one entry per CDR3 protein. The sample holds about 200,000 distinct CDR3 sequences, roughly two fifths seen once. Sequencing input: blood, either unsorted or a sorted T cell fraction (not recorded which). The receptors come from a human donor who was either an allogeneic HSCT recipient or a stem cell or donor lymphocyte infusion donor (not recorded which). It is not recorded whose cells these are; they may come from a transplant donor.

The V gene is TRBV6-5, the J gene TRBJ1-2, with a possible D match to TRBD1 (5 bases). This CDR3 comprises 14 residues. Germline values: CDR1 MNHEY, CDR2 SVGAGI. Trimming took off 11 bases at V and 7 bases at J, with 23 bases between the two ends. CDR3 sequence reads: CAGAAGPSLVGYTF. In DNA, the CDR3 is TGTGCCGGGGCGGCAGGACCGTCACTCGTTGGCTACACCTTC.

In its sample, this clonotype was seen a few times. The rearrangement joins TRBV4-3 to TRBJ2-7, with 10 bases identical to TRBD2. V lost 3 bases and J lost 3; bases outside the gene matches: 8. The CDR3 runs 16 residues. CDR1 is LGHNA, CDR2 YSLEER, per germline. The CDR3 coding sequence is TGCGCCAGCAGCCACCAACTAGCGGGGTATGACTACGAGCAGTACTTC. Translating it yields CASSHQLAGYDYEQYF.

The J gene is TRBJ1-2, the V gene TRBV4-3; D remains unclear. Trimming shortened V by 0 bases and J by 5 bases, and 7 bases separated the two germline ends. CDR1 and CDR2 (germline): LGHNA, YSLEER. The CDR3 is 13 amino acids. This CDR3 reads CASSQDGLYGYTF. CDR3 DNA sequence: TGCGCCAGCAGCCAAGATGGGTTGTATGGCTACACCTTC.

This clonotype has a handful of counts. CDR3 loop: CASSLGTGAQQYF. The CDR3 bases are TGTGCCAGCAGCTTGGGAACAGGGGCGCAGCAGTACTTC. The V call is TRBV5-6, the J call TRBJ2-5; 7 bases line up with TRBD1. Trimming cost V 0 bases and J 11 bases; bases outside gene matches: 7. Germline values: CDR1 SGHDT, CDR2 YYEEEE. The CDR3 extends over 13 amino acids.

This clonotype was detected a few times. The chain combines TRBV29-1 with TRBJ1-1; 7 bases line up with TRBD1. V lost 6 bases, J lost 4 bases, and 8 bases stayed unmatched. Germline CDR1 reads SQVTM; CDR2 reads ANQGSEA. The CDR3 is 13 amino acids. This CDR3 reads CSVSTGTVTEAFF. The CDR3 DNA is TGCAGCGTGTCTACAGGGACAGTCACTGAAGCTTTCTTT.

The genes are TRBV29-1 and TRBJ2-5; 13 bases map to TRBD2. CDR1 is SQVTM and CDR2 is ANQGSEA in the germline V gene. V was pared by 6 bases and J by 4 bases, with 8 bases of the junction left unmatched. CDR3 length equals 15 residues. CDR3 residues: CSVERLAGGTETQYF. CDR3 DNA sequence: TGCAGCGTCGAACGACTAGCGGGGGGAACAGAGACCCAGTACTTC.

This chain joins TRBV11-2 and TRBJ2-3; D gene unclear. Germline loops: CDR1 SGHAT, CDR2 FQNNGV. V dropped 5 bases and J dropped 5 bases, with 14 bases sitting between them. The CDR3 consists of 14 residues. CDR3 sequence (DNA): TGTGCCAGCAGCCCCCGAAGTGGGATAGATACGCAGTATTTT. Protein sequence: CASSPRSGIDTQYF.

The CDR3 sequence: CASSLQGENSPLHF. CDR3 nucleotides: TGTGCCAGCAGTCTTCAGGGGGAAAATTCACCCCTCCACTTT. This rearrangement joins TRBV4-2 to TRBJ1-6, with 7 bases that match TRBD1. This CDR3 has 14 amino acids. Germline CDR1 LGHNA, CDR2 YNFKEQ. V dropped 6 bases and J dropped 7; count of bases not matched to a gene: 6.

This chain connects TRBV12-3 or TRBV12-4 to TRBJ2-1; D may correspond to TRBD1 or TRBD2 (6 bases each). The CDR3 sequence is 18 residues long. V dropped 5 bases and J dropped 0 bases, with 20 bases sitting between them. This CDR3 is CASSPRTRGVGSYNEQFF. The CDR3, as DNA: TGTGCCAGCAGTCCTAGGACGAGGGGGGTTGGCTCCTACAATGAGCAGTTCTTC.

The chain carries TRBV4-2 and TRBJ2-3; D gene ambiguous. Germline CDR1 and CDR2: LGHNA and YNFKEQ. The ends were cut back, 1 base at V and 2 bases at J, with 10 bases in the middle. The length of the CDR3 is 15 residues. The CDR3 bases are TGTGCCAGCAGCCAAGTCACGGCGGCCACAGATACGCAGTATTTT. Its translation: CASSQVTAATDTQYF.

In DNA, the CDR3 is TGCGCCAGCAGCTTGAGGGGCGCGGATTCACCCCTCCACTTT. As protein: CASSLRGADSPLHF. This sequence joins TRBV5-1 and TRBJ1-6, with D possibly matching TRBD1 (5 bases). CDR3 length: 14 amino acids. The germline V gene encodes CDR1 SGHRS and CDR2 YFSETQ. V was shortened by 1 base and J by 8 bases, with 10 bases between the two germline ends.

This sequence joins TRBV2 and TRBJ1-1; D not certain. This CDR3 has 14 amino acids. Germline V lookup: CDR1 SNHLY, CDR2 FYNNEI. V was clipped by 6 bases and J by 3 bases, with 14 bases between them. The CDR3 here is CASSDYFRDTEAFF. The CDR3 bases are TGTGCCAGCAGCGATTACTTCCGGGACACTGAAGCTTTCTTT. Filled out from reference TRBV2 and TRBJ1-1, the complete variable domain reads EPEVTQTPSHQVTQMGQEVILRCVPISNHLYFYWYRQILGQKVEFLVSFYNNEISEKSEIFDDQFSVERPDGSNFTLKIRSTKLEDSAMYFCASSDYFRDTEAFFGQGTRLTVV.